This T cell receptor beta chain was recorded in a study of OX40 agonist ivuxolimab in advanced cancers. This table comes from immunoSEQ multiplex PCR, and its TCRdb copy is limited to in-frame clones, with some not included. The table lists 60,000 to 75,000 clones, around 82% of them singletons. Germline-derived CDR1 and CDR2 are GTSNPN and SVGIG (reference sequence). V was clipped by 3 bases and J by 7 bases; unmatched bases: 7. CDR3 length: 13 residues. The sample in question was CD4+ or CD8+ T cells sorted from blood, obtained in a trial of the OX40 agonist ivuxolimab. The receptor's source is an adult with an advanced solid tumor such as melanoma, head and neck, liver or kidney cancer. The rearrangement joins TRBV30 to TRBJ1-2; 8 positions agree with TRBD1. CDR3 sequence reads: CAWRLTGGVGYTF. The CDR3 DNA sequence: TGTGCCTGGAGACTAACAGGGGGGGTTGGCTACACCTTC.